Detailed here is one TCR beta chain. Amplified TCR beta CDR3 regions derived from RNA transcripts. HTBI primers were used for first-round RT-PCR of the TCR CDR3. TCRdb re-called the multiplex PCR reads with MiXCR, one entry per CDR3 protein. The sample records approximately 600,000 distinct CDR3 sequences, around 20% being singletons. This entry comes from a study of T cells in Graves' hyperthyroidism and ophthalmopathy. This receptor was taken from a man aged 25-45 years with Graves' ophthalmopathy. The source material was blood.

CDR3 sequence (DNA): TGTGCCAGCAGCGTAGTCGGTGAAGCCACCGGGGAGCTGTTTTTT. Translation: CASSVVGEATGELFF. This chain uses TRBV9 with TRBJ2-2; D unclear. The CDR3 has 15 residues. V shed 0 bases and J shed 4 bases, with 10 bases lying between them. Germline CDR1 and CDR2: SGDLS and YYNGEE.